This T cell receptor beta chain was identified in a study of T cell repertoires in cytomegalovirus infection. Study at large: Indicated by public TCR beta signatures were CMV infection and matching HLA type. Study results and limitations: Individuals carrying CMV plus the relevant HLA were identified by cumulative frequency of public TCR beta families. The ex vivo response showed dominance by HLA-C-restricted CMV-specific TCR beta clonotypes.

Germline CDR1 reads MDHEN; CDR2 reads SYDVKM. This CDR3 contains 13 residues. V was pared by 5 bases and J by 0 bases, with 8 bases between. TCRdb recomputed calls from the reads with MiXCR, one row per CDR3 protein. The sample includes approximately 140,000 distinct CDR3 sequences, roughly a quarter of them seen just once. A note on this clonotype: The antigen is not known.

The V gene is TRBV28, the J gene TRBJ2-7, with D unresolved. Sequencing input: PBMCs, sequenced either directly or after in vitro stimulation (not recorded which). This clonotype originated in a human donor in good health (CMV status not recorded). Some clones in this sample may be carry-over from other donors' samples. CDR3 sequence reads: CASSPTVSYEQYF. For the CDR3, the DNA is TGTGCCAGCAGTCCTACAGTCTCCTACGAGCAGTACTTC.